The entry that follows covers one T cell receptor beta chain sequence. The sample originates from a study of cytomegalovirus exposure and HLA in healthy donors. Germline lookup yields CDR1 SGHDT and CDR2 YYEEEE. This CDR3 contains 14 residues. The V gene lost 4 bases and the J gene lost 2 bases, with 13 bases spanning the gap. Primers included in the PCR were 60 Vbeta and 13 Jbeta primers. Authors' data handling: In a later analysis, around 10 million of approximately 81 million unique beta chains occurred in at least two donors. The method was immunoSEQ multiplex PCR; TCRdb's version includes in-frame clones alone and lacks a portion of them. V, J and clone size are taken as reported in that table, and D and trimming were inferred from the DNA itself. Among roughly 140,000 clones listed, around 79% were seen once.

Sequencing was done on a sample of PBMCs. This rearrangement joins TRBV5-6 to TRBJ2-7; TRBD1 might be the D (6 bases). This receptor was identified in a man aged 25-45 years in good health and CMV-seropositive. The CDR3 sequence is CASSLDRNTYEQYF. The CDR3 DNA is TGTGCCAGCAGCCTAGACAGGAATACCTACGAGCAGTACTTC.